Below are 20 T cell receptor beta chains sequenced from a single sample in a study of T cells in Graves' hyperthyroidism and ophthalmopathy. RNA transcripts were the template for amplifying TCR beta CDR3 regions. When the TCR CDR3 underwent first-round RT-PCR, the HTBI primer set was used. TCRdb re-derived calls from the multiplex PCR reads in MiXCR, one entry per CDR3 protein. The data contain approximately 610,000 distinct CDR3 sequences, roughly 14% of them singletons. Sequences were obtained from blood. The receptors were sampled from a woman aged 40 to 55 with Graves' ophthalmopathy.

This clonotype has ten or more counts. The rearrangement links TRBV19 to TRBJ1-2, with D possibly TRBD1 on 5 matching bases. Trimming removed 3 bases from V and 1 base from J, with 15 bases in between. CDR1 and CDR2 (germline): LNHDA, SQIVND (reference sequence). The CDR3 contains 16 residues. For the CDR3, the DNA is TGTGCCAGTAGTATGTCCGGGGGGGACCGTAACTATGGCTACACCTTC. Residues: CASSMSGGDRNYGYTF.

This clonotype was seen many times. V is TRBV19 and J is TRBJ2-7, with TRBD1 as a possible D gene (6 bases). CDR1 is LNHDA, CDR2 SQIVND, per germline (reference sequence). This CDR3 region has 14 residues. V lost 0 bases to trimming and J lost 6 bases, with 12 bases between them. CDR3 in DNA: TGTGCCAGTAGTATAGATCTTGGGACACCCGAGCAGTACTTC. Protein sequence: CASSIDLGTPEQYF.

In this sample, this clonotype turned up many times. This chain connects TRBV12-3 or TRBV12-4 to TRBJ2-5; D is perhaps TRBD2 (6 bases). The CDR3 loop spans 13 amino acids. Trimming took 5 bases from V and 5 from J, leaving 12 bases between them. CDR3 residues: CASSDRAGETQYF. The CDR3 DNA follows: TGTGCCAGCAGTGATCGGGCGGGGGAGACCCAGTACTTC.

This clonotype has at least ten counts. The chain joins TRBV6-5 to TRBJ2-7, with D perhaps matching TRBD1 (6 bases). Germline values: CDR1 MNHEY, CDR2 SVGAGI. V was trimmed by 5 bases and J by 4 bases, leaving 15 bases between them. This CDR3 region has 14 residues. CDR3 sequence (DNA): TGTGCCAGCAGTCGACAGGCCAACGTATACGAGCAGTACTTC. It specifies CASSRQANVYEQYF.

This clonotype has at least ten counts. The rearrangement joins TRBV20-1 to TRBJ1-1; 7 bases are a match to TRBD1. Germline V CDR1 and CDR2: DFQATT, SNEGSKA (reference sequence). The V gene end was trimmed by 0 bases and the J gene end by 7 bases; junction bases not matched to a gene: 5. The CDR3 is made up of 13 amino acids. CDR3: CSARETGKGEAFF. The CDR3 DNA sequence: TGCAGTGCTAGAGAGACAGGGAAGGGTGAAGCTTTCTTT.

Details on this clonotype: With a much larger clone just one base away, this may be a read error. This chain connects TRBV20-1 to TRBJ2-7, with 13 positions matching TRBD2. The CDR3 is 18 residues long. From germline, CDR1 is DFQATT and CDR2 SNEGSKA (reference sequence). CDR3 sequence: CSARDRGLAGLNTYGQYF. The CDR3, as DNA: TGCAGTGCTAGAGATCGGGGACTAGCGGGACTTAACACCTACGGGCAGTACTTC.

There are many counts of this clonotype. V and J are TRBV6-2 or TRBV6-3 and TRBJ1-1, with D possibly being TRBD1 (6 bases). CDR1 is MNHEY and CDR2 is SVGEGT in the germline V gene. The CDR3 contains 13 residues. The V gene lost 7 bases and the J gene lost 2 bases, with 11 bases spanning the gap. The CDR3 DNA reads as TGTGCCAGCATGTTAGGGGGTAACACTGAAGCTTTCTTT. Encoded protein: CASMLGGNTEAFF.

This clonotype was recorded at least ten times. The chain couples TRBV12-3 or TRBV12-4 to TRBJ2-7; D perhaps matches TRBD1 (6 bases). V dropped 2 bases and J dropped 3 bases, with 11 bases sitting between them. The CDR3 length is 14 residues. The CDR3 region has the DNA TGTGCCAGCAGTTTACAACAGGGAGTCTACGAGCAGTACTTC. It yields the protein CASSLQQGVYEQYF.

This clonotype has at least ten counts. V is TRBV12-3 or TRBV12-4 and J is TRBJ2-2, with D possibly being TRBD2 (6 bases). The V and J ends lost 1 base and 5 bases respectively, with 14 bases between them. The CDR3 extends over 16 amino acids. DNA for the CDR3: TGTGCCAGCAGTTTAGTTCTAGCGCTGGGAACCGGGGAGCTGTTTTTT. Amino acid sequence: CASSLVLALGTGELFF.

The chain recombines TRBV6-2 or TRBV6-3 with TRBJ2-7; D assignment may be TRBD1 or TRBD2 (5 bases each). Germline CDR1 reads MNHEY; CDR2 reads SVGEGT. The CDR3 totals 13 residues. V was shortened by 2 bases and J by 5 bases, with 10 bases between the two germline ends. CDR3 loop: CASSYRQGDEQYF. The CDR3 DNA reads TGTGCCAGCAGTTACCGGCAGGGAGACGAGCAGTACTTC.

This clonotype was seen many times. V usage is TRBV6-5 and J usage is TRBJ2-7; TRBD1 aligns across 7 bases. J lost 7 bases, V lost 2 bases, and 8 bases had no gene match. This CDR3 has 14 amino acids. Germline V gene lookup returns CDR1 MNHEY and CDR2 SVGAGI. The CDR3 coding sequence is TGTGCCAGCAGTTACCCGGACAGGCCAGAGGAGCAGTACTTC. Translating it yields CASSYPDRPEEQYF.

This clonotype was recorded at least ten times. The chain joins TRBV7-9 to TRBJ2-5; 9 bases align to TRBD2. The CDR3 is made up of 16 amino acids. Per germline, CDR1 SEHNR and CDR2 FQNEAQ (reference sequence). Unmatched junction bases numbered 7, after V lost 5 bases and J lost 0 bases. The DNA for the CDR3 is TGTGCCAGCAGCCCGCCCGCGGGAGGGAACCAAGAGACCCAGTACTTC. Its protein is CASSPPAGGNQETQYF.

This clonotype has more than one count but fewer than ten. The rearrangement joins TRBV10-3 to TRBJ1-3; 8 bases line up with TRBD1. The germline gives CDR1 ENHRY, CDR2 SYGVKD. V gave up 8 bases and J gave up 3 bases; unmatched junction bases: 12. This CDR3 has 16 residues. Written as DNA, the CDR3 is TGTGCCATCCCTGGACAGGGAAATTTGGTTGGAAACACCATATATTTT. It translates to CAIPGQGNLVGNTIYF.

The chain joins TRBV20-1 to TRBJ2-3; 10 nucleotides match TRBD2. The CDR3 loop spans 15 amino acids. The junction had 8 bases not matched to a gene; V was cut back by 6 bases and J by 2 bases. Germline V CDR1 and CDR2: DFQATT, SNEGSKA (reference sequence). The CDR3 region is CSAATGTSDTDTQYF. CDR3 nucleotides: TGCAGTGCAGCGACCGGGACTAGCGACACAGATACGCAGTATTTT.

The count of this clonotype is one. The chain joins TRBV29-1 to TRBJ2-5, with D perhaps matching TRBD1 (5 bases). Germline-derived CDR1 and CDR2 are SQVTM and ANQGSEA. CDR3 length equals 13 residues. V gave up 5 bases and J gave up 4 bases, with 14 bases separating them. The CDR3 spells CSVKGEVGETQYF. The CDR3 DNA follows: TGCAGCGTTAAAGGGGAAGTGGGAGAGACCCAGTACTTC.

This clonotype was detected only a few times. The V and J genes are TRBV11-2 and TRBJ2-1; the match to TRBD2 covers 9 bases. J was trimmed by 2 bases and V by 0 bases; bases with no gene match: 8. This CDR3 spans 18 amino acids. Looked up from germline, CDR1 is SGHAT and CDR2 is FQNNGV. The CDR3 here is CASSLERGASGAYNEQFF. The CDR3 bases are TGTGCCAGCAGCTTAGAGAGGGGGGCTAGCGGGGCCTACAATGAGCAGTTCTTC.

Remarks on this clonotype: A much larger clone differs from this one at a single base, so this may be a read error. J is TRBJ2-7 and V is TRBV12-3 or TRBV12-4, with D tentatively TRBD1 (6 bases). This CDR3 has 16 residues. The CDR3 DNA is TGTGCCAGCAGCCGCGGACGACAGGTCTCAAACTACGAGCAGTGCTTC. Protein product: CASSRGRQVSNYEQCF.

This clonotype was seen at least ten times. J is TRBJ2-5 and V is TRBV20-1; TRBD2 aligns across 11 bases. CDR1 DFQATT and CDR2 SNEGSKA come from the germline V gene (reference sequence). The CDR3 contains 14 residues. V lost 3 bases and J lost 5; bases outside the gene matches: 5. The CDR3 sequence: CSARPTSGVETQYF. CDR3 bases: TGCAGTGCTAGGCCGACTAGCGGGGTGGAGACCCAGTACTTC.

This clonotype has a count of ten or more. This chain connects TRBV4-3 to TRBJ2-7; D call uncertain. The CDR3 sequence is 15 residues long. Germline assignment: CDR1 LGHNA and CDR2 YSLEER. V was cut by 1 base and J by 3 bases, with 13 bases left in between. The chain's CDR3 is CASSQAEGESYEQYF. The CDR3 DNA reads as TGCGCCAGCAGCCAAGCGGAAGGAGAGAGCTACGAGCAGTACTTC.

This clonotype was seen repeatedly, ten times or more. The chain carries TRBV10-2 and TRBJ2-7; D might be TRBD1 (5 bases). Germline loops: CDR1 WSHSY, CDR2 SAAADI. This CDR3 spans 15 amino acids. With 0 bases removed from V and 1 base from J, the gap between germline ends came to 10 bases. The DNA for the CDR3 is TGCGCCAGCAGTGAGTCAGGGGCGGATTCCTACGAGCAGTACTTC. Translating gives CASSESGADSYEQYF.